The entry that follows covers one T cell receptor beta chain sequence. Libraries were prepared by immunoSEQ multiplex PCR; TCRdb keeps only in-frame clonotypes and omits some of them. The sample lists approximately 44,000 clones, about 80% occurring once. The source of the sample is a study of OX40 agonist ivuxolimab in advanced cancers. The sample here was CD4+ or CD8+ T cells sorted from blood, taken in a trial of the OX40 agonist ivuxolimab. The TCR sequence derives from an adult with an advanced solid tumor such as melanoma, head and neck, liver or kidney cancer.

CDR3 sequence (DNA): TGTGCCTGGAGGCGTCAGAATAATGAAAAACTGTTTTTT. Its protein is CAWRRQNNEKLFF. This sequence joins TRBV30 and TRBJ1-4, with no clear D. With 3 bases removed from V and 4 bases from J, the gap between germline ends came to 9 bases. Per germline, CDR1 GTSNPN and CDR2 SVGIG (reference sequence). The CDR3 runs 13 residues.